The clone carrying this TCR beta chain was recorded a few times. Its antigen is currently unknown. V gave up 6 bases and J gave up 3 bases; unmatched junction bases: 13. Germline V CDR1 and CDR2: MGHDK, SYGVNS. The CDR3 is made up of 17 amino acids. The sample originates from a study of CD8 T cells in ankylosing spondylitis. General observations from the study: A TCR beta motif of several highly homologous variants seemed to mark ankylosing spondylitis blood. Disease-linked clones were CD8+ and relatively rare in peripheral blood. The study looked at matched synovial fluid samples from ankylosing spondylitis patients. Disease-linked clones were reported to be significantly enriched there.

Libraries for TCR beta were made by quantitative 5'-RACE with molecular barcodes. One entry per CDR3 protein, called by TCRdb with MiXCR from the 5' RACE reads. The table lists about 320,000 distinct CDR3 sequences, around a tenth of them singletons, with about 10% in the top ten. The sequencing input was blood, either unsorted or a sorted T cell fraction (not recorded which). The chain recombines TRBV25-1 with TRBJ2-3, with TRBD2 identical over 9 bases. The receptor comes from a female donor with ankylosing spondylitis or in good health (not recorded which). In DNA, the CDR3 is TGTGCCAGCAGCCTATCGGCGGGAGGGCCGGGGACAGATACGCAGTATTTT. Translated, it gives CASSLSAGGPGTDTQYF.